This T cell receptor (beta chain) came from a study of regulatory T cells in long-lasting Graves disease. CDR1 and CDR2 from the germline V gene are SQVTM and ANQGSEA. Trimming took off 4 bases at V and 1 base at J, with 3 bases between the two ends. CDR3 size: 11 residues. This sample's time point: newly diagnosed GD, antithyroid drugs for less than 3 months. PBMCs were the source of the RNA used for TCR sequencing. Turning to this clonotype: The antigen remains unidentified.

Sequencing libraries for TCR beta were prepared with iRepertoire HTBI primers and Arm-PCR of CDR3 regions. TCRdb reprocessed the multiplex PCR reads via MiXCR and lists one record per CDR3 protein. The data hold hundreds of thousands of distinct CDR3 sequences, with approximately 15% observed a single time. General study findings and limits: Favored gene segments in persistent disease were TRBV28, TRBJ1-2 and TRBJ2-5.

The same specimen was also included in a second study, on T cells in Graves' hyperthyroidism and ophthalmopathy. This second study notes: Any patient presenting with uncontrolled infection, other autoimmune disease, pregnancy or lactation was left out. Clonotypes that were expanded in thyroid above 0.001 mostly appeared in blood too.

The chain joins TRBV29-1 to TRBJ2-3; D not certain. The receptor's source is a woman aged 25 to 45 with Graves disease. The sample was peripheral blood mononuclear cells (PBMCs), taken at new diagnosis, from a patient treated with antithyroid drugs. The CDR3, as DNA: TGCAGCGTTGTAGGCACAGATACGCAGTATTTT. It codes for CSVVGTDTQYF.